The 20 T cell receptor beta chains presented below share a single source sample, sequenced in a study of T cells expressing NK-cell markers. With the 5' RACE reads reprocessed, TCRdb shows one record per CDR3 protein and no DNA. The repertoire table contains about 380,000 distinct CDR3 sequences. Sequencing input: blood T cells: a sorted CD56 or NKG2C T cell subset, CD4+ or CD8+ T cells, or bulk PBMC T cells (not recorded which). The receptors were sampled from a man aged 18-75 years in good health.

This rearrangement joins TRBV6-2 or TRBV6-3 to TRBJ2-5; the D call from TCRdb, TRBD1, cannot be confirmed without DNA. From germline, CDR1 is MNHEY and CDR2 SVGEGT. The CDR3 extends over 15 amino acids. The CDR3 sequence: CASSYSPYIQETQYF.

V gene TRBV6-1 combines with J gene TRBJ1-4. Germline V gene data show CDR1 as MNHNS and CDR2 as SASEGT. There are 14 residues in the CDR3. The CDR3 sequence is CASSEIFPHEKLFF.

The CDR3 sequence: CASSLATGSSNEQFF. The chain recombines TRBV5-1 with TRBJ2-1; TCRdb reports TRBD1, a call that lacks DNA to check it against. CDR3 size: 15 residues. In germline, CDR1 is SGHRS, CDR2 YFSETQ.

The gene calls are TRBV12-3 or TRBV12-4 and TRBJ1-6. The CDR3 runs 15 residues. The CDR3 region is CASSPRGRLQSPLHF.

The chain employs TRBV7-3 and TRBJ2-2; checking the TCRdb D call of TRBD2 is not possible without DNA. Germline V gives CDR1 SGHTA, CDR2 FQGTGA. The CDR3 consists of 16 residues. CDR3 region: CASSSSPSGGTGELFF.

CDR3 in amino acids: CASSLGGGILPYEQYF. The gene calls are TRBV12-3 or TRBV12-4 and TRBJ2-7; TCRdb's D call of TRBD1 is untestable without DNA. The CDR3 totals 16 residues.

The chain carries TRBV11-2 and TRBJ2-3; TCRdb selects TRBD2, and the lack of DNA leaves this call unchecked. Germline V gene sequence: CDR1 SGHAT, CDR2 FQNNGV. The CDR3 contains 17 residues. The CDR3 reads CASSLESSGTSTDTQYF.

The J gene is TRBJ2-7, the V gene TRBV6-1; TCRdb's D call of TRBD2 is untestable without DNA. Germline CDR1 MNHNS, CDR2 SASEGT. The CDR3 spans 15 residues. This CDR3 reads CASRIHSGGRNEQYF.

This chain connects TRBV4-2 to TRBJ2-7; TCRdb reports TRBD1, a call that lacks DNA to check it against. This CDR3 is built from 15 residues. From germline, CDR1 is LGHNA and CDR2 YNFKEQ. CDR3 amino acids: CASSQVEGAVYEQYF.

This rearrangement joins TRBV7-3 to TRBJ2-3; the TRBD2 assignment by TCRdb is unverifiable without DNA. Germline V gene lookup returns CDR1 SGHTA and CDR2 FQGTGA. The CDR3 extends over 15 amino acids. CDR3 in amino acids: CASSLRGGVVDTQYF.

The chain is built from TRBV5-5 and TRBJ2-2. CDR1 and CDR2 from the germline V gene are SGHKS and YYEKEE (reference sequence). The CDR3 sequence is 15 residues long. CDR3 protein: CASSPWTVNTGELFF.

V gene TRBV3-1 combines with J gene TRBJ2-2; TCRdb lists TRBD1, though no DNA is available to test this call. Germline V CDR1 and CDR2: LGHDT, YNNKEL (reference sequence). The CDR3 runs to 18 residues. The CDR3 protein is CASSPRRGGALNTGELFF.

This sequence joins TRBV5-4 and TRBJ1-6. CDR1 and CDR2 (germline): SGHNT, YYREEE (reference sequence). This CDR3 comprises 17 residues. The CDR3 loop is CASSPGRGVGANSPLHF. Combining the CDR3 with reference TRBV5-4 and TRBJ1-6 gives the whole variable domain ETGVTQSPTHLIKTRGQQVTLRCSSQSGHNTVSWYQQALGQGPQFIFQYYREEENGRGNFPPRFSGLQFPNYSSELNVNALELDDSALYLCASSPGRGVGANSPLHFGNGTRLTVT.

The chain links TRBV27 to TRBJ2-3; TCRdb's D call, TRBD2, is unchecked because there is no DNA. Looked up from germline, CDR1 is MNHEY and CDR2 is SMNVEV (reference sequence). The CDR3 length is 13 residues. The CDR3: CASRRAGSDTQYF.

The genes are TRBV6-4 and TRBJ2-1. This CDR3 is 14 amino acids long. Per the germline V gene, CDR1 is MRHNA and CDR2 is SNTAGT. The CDR3: CASRKDSSYNEQFF.

The genes are TRBV5-6 and TRBJ1-5; TCRdb names TRBD1, which stays unverified in the absence of DNA. The CDR3 is made up of 17 amino acids. CDR1 is SGHDT, CDR2 YYEEEE, per germline. Here the CDR3 reads CASSLGQGAVRNQPQHF.

The chain links TRBV5-1 to TRBJ1-3; the D gene TCRdb calls, TRBD1, cannot be checked with no DNA. CDR3 size: 16 residues. Germline CDR1 and CDR2: SGHRS and YFSETQ. CDR3 in amino acids: CASSPGESASGNTIYF.

J is TRBJ2-1 and V is TRBV20-1; TCRdb indicates TRBD1, and absent DNA this call remains unverified. The CDR3 has 16 residues. Germline assignment: CDR1 DFQATT and CDR2 SNEGSKA (reference sequence). CDR3 sequence: CSARNARGGSHNEQFF.

The chain is built from TRBV7-2 and TRBJ2-5; TCRdb's D gene call, TRBD2, goes unchecked for lack of DNA. CDR3 length: 17 residues. Germline V gene lookup returns CDR1 SGHTA and CDR2 FQGNSA. The CDR3 loop reads CASSRPRTSATQETQYF. The whole variable domain, filled in from reference TRBV7-2 and TRBJ2-5, reads GAGVSQSPSNKVTEKGKDVELRCDPISGHTALYWYRQSLGQGLEFLIYFQGNSAPDKSGLPSDRFSAERTGGSVSTLTIQRTQQEDSAVYLCASSRPRTSATQETQYFGPGTRLLVL.

V gene TRBV7-9 combines with J gene TRBJ1-6; TCRdb lists TRBD1, though no DNA is available to test this call. The length of the CDR3 is 15 residues. From germline, CDR1 is SEHNR and CDR2 FQNEAQ (reference sequence). The CDR3: CASSSFGQGSSPLHF.